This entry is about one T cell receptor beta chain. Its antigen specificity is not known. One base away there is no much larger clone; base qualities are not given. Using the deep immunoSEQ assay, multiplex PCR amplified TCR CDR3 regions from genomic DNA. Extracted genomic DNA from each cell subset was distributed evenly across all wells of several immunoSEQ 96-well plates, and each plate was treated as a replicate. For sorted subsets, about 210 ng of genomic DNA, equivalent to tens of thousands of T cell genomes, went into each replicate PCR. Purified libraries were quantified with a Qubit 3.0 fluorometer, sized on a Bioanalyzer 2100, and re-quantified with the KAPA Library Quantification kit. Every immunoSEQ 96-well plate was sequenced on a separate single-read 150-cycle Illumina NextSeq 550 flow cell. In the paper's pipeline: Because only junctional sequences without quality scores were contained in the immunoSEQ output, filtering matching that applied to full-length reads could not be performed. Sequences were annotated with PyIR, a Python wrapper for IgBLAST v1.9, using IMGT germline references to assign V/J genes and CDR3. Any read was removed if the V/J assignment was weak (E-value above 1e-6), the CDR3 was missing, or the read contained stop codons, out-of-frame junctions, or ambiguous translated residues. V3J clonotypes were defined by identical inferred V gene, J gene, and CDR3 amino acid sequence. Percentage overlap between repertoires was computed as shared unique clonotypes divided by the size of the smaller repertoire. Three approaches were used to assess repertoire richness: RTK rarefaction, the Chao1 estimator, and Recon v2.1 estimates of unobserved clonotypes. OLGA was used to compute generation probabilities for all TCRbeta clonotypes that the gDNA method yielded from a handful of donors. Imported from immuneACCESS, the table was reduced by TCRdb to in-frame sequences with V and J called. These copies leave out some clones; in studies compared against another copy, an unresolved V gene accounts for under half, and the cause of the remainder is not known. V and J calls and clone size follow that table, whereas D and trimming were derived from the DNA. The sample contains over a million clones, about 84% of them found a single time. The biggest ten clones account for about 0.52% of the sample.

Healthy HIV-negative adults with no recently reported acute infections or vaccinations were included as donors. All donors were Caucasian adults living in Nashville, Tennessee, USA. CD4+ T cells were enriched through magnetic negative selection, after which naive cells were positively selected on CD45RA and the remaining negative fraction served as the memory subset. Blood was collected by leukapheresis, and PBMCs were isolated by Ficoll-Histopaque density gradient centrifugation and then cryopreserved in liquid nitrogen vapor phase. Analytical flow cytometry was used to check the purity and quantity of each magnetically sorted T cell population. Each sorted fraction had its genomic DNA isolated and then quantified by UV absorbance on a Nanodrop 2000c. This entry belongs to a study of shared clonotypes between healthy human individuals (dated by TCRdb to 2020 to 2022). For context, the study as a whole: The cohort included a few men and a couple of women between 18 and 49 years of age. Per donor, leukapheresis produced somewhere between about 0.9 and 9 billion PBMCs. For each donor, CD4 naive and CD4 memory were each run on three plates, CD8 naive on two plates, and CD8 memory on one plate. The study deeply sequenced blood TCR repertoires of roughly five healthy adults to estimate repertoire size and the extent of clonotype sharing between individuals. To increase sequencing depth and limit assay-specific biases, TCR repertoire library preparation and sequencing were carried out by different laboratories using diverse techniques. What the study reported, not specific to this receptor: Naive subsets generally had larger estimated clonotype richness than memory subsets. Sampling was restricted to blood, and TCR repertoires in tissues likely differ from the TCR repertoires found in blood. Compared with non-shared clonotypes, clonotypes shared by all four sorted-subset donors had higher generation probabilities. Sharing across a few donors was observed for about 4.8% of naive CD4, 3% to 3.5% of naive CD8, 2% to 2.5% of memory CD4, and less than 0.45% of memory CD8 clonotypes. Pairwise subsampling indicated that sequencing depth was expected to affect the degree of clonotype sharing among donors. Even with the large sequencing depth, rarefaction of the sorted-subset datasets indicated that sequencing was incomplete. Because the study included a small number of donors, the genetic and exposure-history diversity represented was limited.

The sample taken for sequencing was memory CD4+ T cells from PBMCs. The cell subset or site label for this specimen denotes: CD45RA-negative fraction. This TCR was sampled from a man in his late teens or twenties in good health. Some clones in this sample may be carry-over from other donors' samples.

The encoded CDR3 is CAWDEGPSSYEQYF. Read as DNA, the sequence is TGTGCCTGGGACGAAGGGCCTTCATCCTACGAGCAGTACTTC. Here the chain combines TRBV30 and TRBJ2-7, with no confident D gene call. The germline V gene (reference sequence) provides CDR1 GTSNPN and CDR2 SVGIG. The CDR3 runs 14 amino acids, cysteine and phenylalanine included. Left in the record is the CDR3 DNA by itself, 42 bases read in frame from the first base. At the junction V is shortened by 5 bases and J by 1 base, with 15 bases in between.